The TCR beta chain under discussion was sequenced for a study of blood T cells in healthy people across ages (dated by TCRdb to the mid-2010s). In terms of the full investigation: In model experiments, template switching captured roughly one uniquely barcoded TCR beta cDNA molecule for every two T cells. Donors of different ages were randomly distributed across sequencing lanes to avoid experimental bias. To track age-related changes in TCR beta repertoire diversity, the study relied on deep sequencing normalized with unique cDNA molecular identifiers. For two donors (one aged 18 to 29 and one aged 80 or older), the study analyzed two additional independent replicas of 1 million unique cDNA reads from the same blood draw. The donors were divided into four age groups: young (average around 15 years), middle-aged (roughly 42), aged (under 70) and long-lived (82). The full study reports these points: Compared with the aged group, more naive CD4+ T cells, fewer expanded clones and increased TCR diversity were shown by the long-lived group, suggesting age selection. Bulk unsorted PBMC profiling prevented conclusive comparison of naive and antigen-experienced compartments. As age increased, observed TCR beta diversity per million T cells dropped in a roughly linear way, and a significant reduction was already evident by age 40. Estimates of total diversity based on one million sequenced T cells were regarded as lower bounds and as underestimates. Because donor CMV infection status was unknown, age-related changes in expanded clonotypes were potentially confounded. The percentage of naive T cells measured by flow cytometry correlated strongly with observed TCR beta diversity.

V and J are trimmed by 6 bases and 8 bases, and the gene matches miss 9 bases of the junction. For CDR1 and CDR2, the germline V gene lists SGHTA and FQGNSA. The CDR3 spans 15 residues, from the cysteine through the phenylalanine. Kept here is only the CDR3 DNA, which spans 45 bases and is read in frame from base 1. Library prep was done by 5' RACE. This sample was sequenced with an Illumina HiSeq 2500. A second PCR of roughly 7 to 12 cycles was run with a J-beta primer mix and a sample-barcoded 5' primer. A unique molecular identifier was introduced onto each TCR beta cDNA molecule by a template-switch 5' adaptor carrying 12 random nucleotides. Each sample yielded at least 2.5 million CDR3-containing paired-end reads. First-strand cDNA was synthesized from all RNA with the Mint cDNA synthesis kit, primed by a TRBC-specific oligonucleotide. Following uracil-DNA glycosylase treatment, all cDNA underwent a first 18-cycle PCR with the universal primers M1SS and BC2_uni_R. As for the original processing: Normalization of each sample was performed by random selection of 1 million high-quality reads, each carrying a distinct molecular identifier. Instead of being binned into consensus sequences, reads with shared molecular identifiers were discarded. MiTCR, with a Q25 quality threshold and the strictest error-elimination algorithm, was used for CDR3 identification, clonotype clustering and error correction. Lower-bound total TCR beta diversity was estimated with a nonparametric unseen species model using Euler transformation. TCRdb reprocessing: public reads trimmed at Q25 with fastp, clones called with MiXCR, in-frame beta chains kept. CDR3 protein sequences are deduplicated, and each keeps its most common genes and DNA. TCRdb's processing, not the authors', yielded these V and J calls. This sample holds approximately 800,000 distinct CDR3 sequences; 62% were observed only once. Around 30% of the sample is taken by the ten largest.

With regard to this clonotype: The specificity of this receptor is unknown. This may arise from a read error, as a much more abundant clone is one base away.

Donors were about 36 systemically healthy Caucasian individuals from Russia aged about 6 to 100 years. Each donor gave about 9.7 milliliters of peripheral blood, drawn into EDTA-treated Vacutainer tubes. Ficoll-Paque density-gradient centrifugation was used to isolate PBMCs, with at least 7 million obtained per sample. Trizol reagent was used to extract total RNA from PBMCs, with at least 5 micrograms per sample. The percentages of naive CD45RAhigh/CD27high T cells were determined by flow cytometry on a PBMC aliquot from every donor. The source is a man between 25 and 39 years old in good health. This chain joins TRBV7-2 to TRBJ2-6, with 8 central nucleotides matching TRBD1. Material for sequencing was blood. The base sequence is TGTGCCAGCAGGCAGACAGGGGCCGGGACCAACGTCCTGACTTTC. It specifies CASRQTGAGTNVLTF.